What follows are 30 T cell receptor beta chains derived from one specimen sequenced in a study of blood T cell repertoires in COVID-19. Generated by immunoSEQ multiplex PCR, the TCRdb table keeps only in-frame clones and is missing some. This sample has over 15,000 clones, with 86% found just once. Sequences were obtained from peripheral blood. Receptor source: a man aged 70 or older with acute or convalescent COVID-19.

The chain has TRBV7-7 and TRBJ1-1, with TRBD1 as a possible D gene (5 bases). Deletions cut 5 bases from V and 1 base from J, with 8 bases between. CDR1 and CDR2 (germline): SSHAT, FNYEAQ (reference sequence). CDR3 size: 13 residues. For the CDR3, the DNA is TGTGCCAGCAGCCGGGACTCGAACACTGAAGCTTTCTTT. Translation: CASSRDSNTEAFF.

This sequence joins TRBV7-2 and TRBJ2-3, with TRBD2 matching 11 bases. Looked up from germline, CDR1 is SGHTA and CDR2 is FQGNSA. CDR3 size: 15 residues. V shed 4 bases and J 2 bases; nucleotides not matched to a gene: 2. CDR3 in DNA: TGTGCCAGCAGCTCTAGCGGGGGGATCACAGATACGCAGTATTTT. The encoded protein is CASSSSGGITDTQYF. Full variable domain (outside the CDR3, taken from reference TRBV7-2 and TRBJ2-3): GAGVSQSPSNKVTEKGKDVELRCDPISGHTALYWYRQSLGQGLEFLIYFQGNSAPDKSGLPSDRFSAERTGGSVSTLTIQRTQQEDSAVYLCASSSSGGITDTQYFGPGTRLTVL.

The chain carries TRBV9 and TRBJ2-1; TRBD2 aligns across 13 bases. There are 16 residues in the CDR3. Trimming took 0 bases from V and 9 from J; bases not matched to a gene: 6. Per germline, CDR1 SGDLS and CDR2 YYNGEE. The CDR3 sequence: CASSVATSGRVPEQFF. CDR3 DNA: TGTGCCAGCAGCGTAGCTACTAGCGGGAGGGTACCTGAGCAGTTCTTC.

The table lists this clone with a count of one. The gene calls are TRBV27 and TRBJ2-3, with 13 bases identical to TRBD2. Germline CDR1 reads MNHEY; CDR2 reads SMNVEV (reference sequence). Trimming cost V 2 bases and J 6 bases; bases outside gene matches: 17. The CDR3 totals 20 residues. CDR3 loop: CASSLNGTPGLAGPGDTQYF. Here the CDR3 DNA reads TGTGCCAGCAGTTTAAATGGGACACCGGGACTAGCGGGACCGGGGGATACGCAGTATTTT.

V is TRBV10-3 and J is TRBJ2-5, with 7 nucleotides matching TRBD1. The CDR3 has 14 residues. CDR1 ENHRY and CDR2 SYGVKD come from the germline V gene. The ends lost 2 bases at V and 3 bases at J; junction bases unmatched: 3. CDR3 DNA sequence: TGTGCCATCAGTGAGACAGGGGTAGAAGAGACCCAGTACTTC. Translated: CAISETGVEETQYF.

By share, this clone ranks as medium-sized (0.01 to 0.1%). The rearrangement uses TRBV18 and TRBJ1-1, with 7 bases lining up with TRBD1. The CDR3 length is 15 residues. The germline gives CDR1 KGHSH, CDR2 LQKENI. V dropped 3 bases and J dropped 1; count of bases not matched to a gene: 5. CDR3 region: CASSPLRQGNTEAFF. The CDR3 bases are TGTGCCAGCTCACCTCTGAGACAGGGGAACACTGAAGCTTTCTTT.

This chain connects TRBV19 to TRBJ1-6; TRBD1 matches 7 bases. The CDR3 sequence is 14 residues long. Trimming cost V 7 bases and J 7 bases; bases outside gene matches: 7. The germline gives CDR1 LNHDA, CDR2 SQIVND (reference sequence). The CDR3 spells CASKSGTANSPLHF. The CDR3, as DNA: TGTGCCAGTAAATCCGGGACAGCGAATTCACCCCTCCACTTT.

This chain joins TRBV19 and TRBJ2-3, with 9 nucleotides matching TRBD1. CDR3 length: 16 amino acids. V lost 0 bases to trimming and J lost 3 bases; unmatched junction nucleotides: 4. Germline values: CDR1 LNHDA, CDR2 SQIVND (reference sequence). DNA of the CDR3: TGTGCCAGTAGTATAGATGATGACAGGGGGACAGATACGCAGTATTTT. It specifies CASSIDDDRGTDTQYF.

CDR3 residues: CASSYREIHEQYF. The CDR3 DNA reads as TGTGCCAGCAGTTACCGGGAAATCCACGAGCAGTACTTC. This sequence joins TRBV6-6 and TRBJ2-7; possibly TRBD2 for D (5 bases). V lost 2 bases and J lost 5, with 10 bases in between. The CDR3 is 13 amino acids. Germline V gene sequence: CDR1 MNHNY, CDR2 SVGAGI (reference sequence).

The rearrangement uses TRBV7-3 and TRBJ2-1; 11 positions agree with TRBD2. This CDR3 has 15 amino acids. Germline V CDR1 and CDR2: SGHTA, FQGTGA. Germline trimming cut 5 bases from V and 7 bases from J; bases unmatched to any gene: 7. CDR3 DNA: TGTGCCAGCAGCCCGCAAGGGACTAGCGGAAATGAGCAGTTCTTC. Amino acids: CASSPQGTSGNEQFF.

J is TRBJ2-7 and V is TRBV2; no clear D gene. Germline V gene data show CDR1 as SNHLY and CDR2 as FYNNEI. Trimming stripped 2 bases from V and 6 bases from J, with 8 bases between. CDR3 length: 12 residues. Here the CDR3 reads CASSELDLEQYF. Here the CDR3 DNA reads TGTGCCAGCAGTGAACTAGACCTCGAGCAGTACTTC.

The J gene is TRBJ2-2, the V gene TRBV6-5; TRBD2 agrees at 8 bases. Trimming cost V 6 bases and J 7 bases; bases outside gene matches: 7. Per the germline V gene, CDR1 is MNHEY and CDR2 is SVGAGI. CDR3 length: 14 amino acids. CDR3 amino acids: CASRPGLGVGELFF. The CDR3 DNA reads as TGTGCCAGCAGGCCGGGACTAGGGGTCGGGGAGCTGTTTTTT.

V is TRBV7-8 and J is TRBJ2-1; the match to TRBD2 covers 12 bases. Trimming removed 5 bases from V and 8 bases from J; junction bases left unmatched: 13. The CDR3 is made up of 17 amino acids. CDR1 is SGHVS, CDR2 FQNEAQ, per germline. CDR3 DNA: TGTGCCAGCAGCCGACGACCGACTAGCGGGAGCCCCCATGAGCAGTTCTTC. This encodes CASSRRPTSGSPHEQFF.

This clone came up a few times. CDR3: CASSYTGGDTGELFF. As DNA, the CDR3 is TGTGCCAGCAGCTATACAGGGGGTGACACCGGGGAGCTGTTTTTT. The chain employs TRBV6-1 and TRBJ2-2, with 8 nucleotides matching TRBD1. The CDR3 contains 15 residues. Germline CDR1 MNHNS, CDR2 SASEGT. The junction had 6 bases not matched to a gene; V was cut back by 6 bases and J by 3 bases.

The rearrangement links TRBV7-2 to TRBJ2-7; 9 bases agree with TRBD1. The V and J ends lost 5 bases and 3 bases, in that order; junction bases with no gene match: 5. From germline, CDR1 is SGHTA and CDR2 FQGNSA. The CDR3 consists of 14 residues. CDR3 nucleotides: TGTGCCAGCAGCGGGACAGGGAATATCTACGAGCAGTACTTC. Encoded protein: CASSGTGNIYEQYF. The full variable domain, rest sourced from reference TRBV7-2 and TRBJ2-7, is GAGVSQSPSNKVTEKGKDVELRCDPISGHTALYWYRQSLGQGLEFLIYFQGNSAPDKSGLPSDRFSAERTGGSVSTLTIQRTQQEDSAVYLCASSGTGNIYEQYFGPGTRLTVT.

By sample fraction, this clone is large. One junction end disagrees with the germline gene, perhaps due to a read error. The sample carries other DNA sequences with the same CDR3. The rearrangement uses TRBV9 and TRBJ2-5, with a tentative D call TRBD2 (7 bases). The CDR3 contains 15 residues. Germline lookup yields CDR1 SGDLS and CDR2 YYNGEE. The CDR3 reads CARSGGGGPQETQYF. Written as DNA, the CDR3 is TGTGCCCGCAGCGGAGGGGGGGGGCCCCAAGAGACCCAGTACTTC.

J is TRBJ1-6 and V is TRBV19, with D possibly TRBD1 on 5 matching bases. Trimming removed 5 bases from V and 8 bases from J, with 10 bases in between. The CDR3 runs to 13 residues. Germline CDR1 and CDR2: LNHDA and SQIVND (reference sequence). The CDR3 reads CASSETDDSPLHF. The CDR3 DNA reads TGTGCCAGTAGTGAGACAGACGATTCACCCCTCCACTTT.

The gene calls are TRBV5-1 and TRBJ2-7; TRBD2 aligns across 11 bases. The length of the CDR3 is 15 residues. Trimming at V came to 4 bases and at J to 4 bases, leaving 7 bases not matched to a gene. Per the germline V gene, CDR1 is SGHRS and CDR2 is YFSETQ. The CDR3: CASSVGTSGSYEQYF. The CDR3 coding sequence is TGCGCCAGCAGCGTCGGGACTAGCGGATCTTACGAGCAGTACTTC.

This clone was observed a few times. The chain has TRBV7-9 and TRBJ1-2; D unclear. Germline V gene data show CDR1 as SEHNR and CDR2 as FQNEAQ (reference sequence). The V end lost 7 bases, the J end lost 5 bases, and 11 bases lay between the germline ends. The CDR3 extends over 12 amino acids. The CDR3 loop reads CASTSGDYGYTF. DNA for the CDR3: TGTGCCAGCACCTCCGGGGATTATGGCTACACCTTC.

This chain joins TRBV7-9 and TRBJ2-3; TRBD2 might be the D (6 bases). CDR1 is SEHNR and CDR2 is FQNEAQ in the germline V gene (reference sequence). The V and J ends lost 5 bases and 6 bases respectively, with 12 bases between them. The CDR3 is 13 amino acids. CDR3 amino acids: CASSETSTDTQYF. The CDR3 DNA follows: TGTGCCAGCAGCGAGACTAGTACGGATACGCAGTATTTT.

The V gene is TRBV5-1, the J gene TRBJ2-2; D not resolved. Between the trimmed V and J ends, which lost 1 base and 8 bases, there was a span of 9 bases. CDR1 and CDR2 (germline): SGHRS, YFSETQ. The CDR3 covers 13 residues. The CDR3 spells CASSLSVAGELFF. The DNA of the CDR3 is TGCGCCAGCAGCTTGTCGGTAGCTGGGGAGCTGTTTTTT.

This clone is deemed medium-sized. J is TRBJ2-5 and V is TRBV6-2 or TRBV6-3; 8 positions agree with TRBD2. Germline assignment: CDR1 MNHEY and CDR2 SVGEGT. J was trimmed by 4 bases and V by 1 base; bases with no gene match: 5. The CDR3 covers 15 residues. The CDR3, as DNA: TGTGCCAGCAGTTACTACTACAGCGGGAGAGAGACCCAGTACTTC. Protein: CASSYYYSGRETQYF.

The CDR3 DNA sequence: TGTGCCAGCAGCTTGAGGGACACAGAAAAACTGTTTTTT. Residues: CASSLRDTEKLFF. The J gene is TRBJ1-4, the V gene TRBV5-6; D may be TRBD1 (6 bases). Germline CDR1 is SGHDT and CDR2 is YYEEEE. This CDR3 is 13 amino acids long. V was shortened by 1 base and J by 8 bases, with 9 bases between the two germline ends.

The chain joins TRBV9 to TRBJ2-7, with D maybe TRBD2 (5 bases). CDR3 length: 14 amino acids. From germline, CDR1 is SGDLS and CDR2 YYNGEE. Trimming shortened V by 0 bases and J by 9 bases, and 16 bases separated the two germline ends. As DNA, the CDR3 is TGTGCCAGCAGCGTAGATTCGGGGTTTAACTTGCAGTACTTC. It encodes CASSVDSGFNLQYF.

For the CDR3, the DNA is TGTGCCAGTAGTATAGGGCCTTCTTCCGGGACAGCGAACACTGAAGCTTTCTTT. It yields the protein CASSIGPSSGTANTEAFF. The chain uses TRBV19 and TRBJ1-1; TRBD1 matches at 7 bases. The CDR3 runs 18 residues. From germline, CDR1 is LNHDA and CDR2 SQIVND (reference sequence). The V and J ends lost 1 base and 1 base, in that order; junction bases with no gene match: 12.

The rearrangement links TRBV4-2 to TRBJ2-2; D possibly corresponds to TRBD2 (5 bases). CDR1 is LGHNA and CDR2 is YNFKEQ in the germline V gene. Trimming cost V 0 bases and J 5 bases, with 22 bases left between them. The CDR3 totals 19 residues. The CDR3 DNA sequence: TGTGCCAGCAGCCAAGATGAGGCGGTAGCGAGAGCCGGTACCGGGGAGCTGTTTTTT. It encodes CASSQDEAVARAGTGELFF.

The chain has TRBV6-5 and TRBJ1-3; TRBD1 matches at 9 bases. Germline V gene data show CDR1 as MNHEY and CDR2 as SVGAGI. The CDR3 spans 15 residues. The V gene end was trimmed by 6 bases and the J gene end by 5 bases; junction bases not matched to a gene: 8. CDR3 nucleotide sequence: TGTGCCAGCAGCCTGGACAGGGGAGGTAGAAACACCATATATTTT. The encoded protein is CASSLDRGGRNTIYF.

This rearrangement joins TRBV28 to TRBJ2-7; TRBD1 is a possible D gene (6 bases). Trimming left V 8 bases short and J 3 bases short, with 14 bases between. CDR1 and CDR2 from the germline V gene are MDHEN and SYDVKM. The CDR3 runs 13 residues. In DNA, the CDR3 is TGTGCCAGCGAACCGTCGACAGGCTACGAGCAGTACTTC. It translates to CASEPSTGYEQYF.

The genes are TRBV27 and TRBJ1-3, with a possible D match to TRBD1 (6 bases). The CDR3 is 16 amino acids. The V end lost 6 bases, the J end lost 1 base, and 16 bases lay between the germline ends. The V gene's germline CDR1 is MNHEY and CDR2 SMNVEV (reference sequence). Here the CDR3 reads CASSRVGGQSGNTIYF. The DNA of the CDR3 is TGTGCCAGCAGCCGAGTTGGGGGACAATCTGGAAACACCATATATTTT.

Only one count was recorded for this clone. V usage is TRBV12-3 or TRBV12-4 and J usage is TRBJ2-3, with D perhaps matching TRBD1 (6 bases). The ends were cut back, 3 bases at V and 4 bases at J, with 8 bases in the middle. CDR3 length: 13 residues. The CDR3 DNA reads TGTGCCAGCAGTTTTGGGGGCCCAGATACGCAGTATTTT. Encoded protein: CASSFGGPDTQYF.